Following are 24 T cell receptor beta chains from one sample sequenced in a study of blood T cell repertoires in COVID-19. TCRdb's table, derived via immunoSEQ multiplex PCR, lists solely in-frame clones and lacks some. The sample includes fewer than 300,000 clones, 75% to 95% of them seen just once. Sequenced input: PBMCs or T cells enriched from blood (not recorded which). These receptors came from a woman in her twenties or thirties who had recovered from COVID-19.

The genes are TRBV4-1 and TRBJ2-2; perhaps TRBD1 as D (5 bases). V was clipped by 3 bases and J by 7 bases, with 21 bases between them. CDR3 size: 17 residues. CDR1 and CDR2 (germline): MGHRA, YSYEKL. In DNA, the CDR3 is TGCGCCAGCAGCCACCTAGAGGACAAGGGGATGGGCGGGGAGCTGTTTTTT. This codes for CASSHLEDKGMGGELFF.

Here the CDR3 DNA reads TGCAGCGTTGAAGAAATAAGGGGAGAGACCCAGTACTTC. Translated, it gives CSVEEIRGETQYF. This chain links TRBV29-1 with TRBJ2-5; possibly TRBD1 for D (5 bases). The CDR3 totals 13 residues. The germline V and J ends were trimmed by 0 bases and 4 bases, with 9 bases remaining between them. The germline gives CDR1 SQVTM, CDR2 ANQGSEA.

V gene TRBV6-5 combines with J gene TRBJ1-6, with no clear D. Germline V lookup: CDR1 MNHEY, CDR2 SVGAGI. The CDR3 is made up of 14 amino acids. V lost 6 bases to trimming and J lost 7 bases, with 13 bases between them. The CDR3 DNA sequence: TGTGCCAGCAGCTACAGCCCCGGGAATTCACCCCTCCACTTT. This gives the protein CASSYSPGNSPLHF.

This clone has just one count. V and J are TRBV14 and TRBJ2-2, with 7 bases identical to TRBD1. The CDR3 totals 15 residues. CDR1 is SGHDN and CDR2 is FVKESK in the germline V gene. V lost 4 bases, J lost 5 bases, and 7 bases stayed unmatched. CDR3 coding DNA: TGTGCCAGCAGCCCCGGGACAGTTTATACCGGGGAGCTGTTTTTT. It encodes CASSPGTVYTGELFF.

The chain joins TRBV5-4 to TRBJ2-1, with D unresolved. The ends were cut back, 4 bases at V and 0 bases at J, with 11 bases in the middle. Looked up from germline, CDR1 is SGHNT and CDR2 is YYREEE (reference sequence). The CDR3 sequence is 15 residues long. The CDR3 coding sequence is TGTGCCAGCAGCCCGGCTCCTAGCTCCTACAATGAGCAGTTCTTC. The encoded protein is CASSPAPSSYNEQFF. Complete variable domain (other parts from reference TRBV5-4 and TRBJ2-1): ETGVTQSPTHLIKTRGQQVTLRCSSQSGHNTVSWYQQALGQGPQFIFQYYREEENGRGNFPPRFSGLQFPNYSSELNVNALELDDSALYLCASSPAPSSYNEQFFGPGTRLTVL.

This rearrangement joins TRBV19 to TRBJ2-1; the D gene is possibly TRBD2 (6 bases). CDR1 is LNHDA, CDR2 SQIVND, per germline (reference sequence). V shed 9 bases and J shed 2 bases, with 14 bases lying between them. The CDR3 totals 14 residues. Written as DNA, the CDR3 is TGTGCCAGCTCGGACTATGACGCCTACAATGAGCAGTTCTTC. This encodes CASSDYDAYNEQFF.

The chain recombines TRBV24-1 with TRBJ2-1, with a weak D call TRBD1 (5 bases). Germline CDR1 KGHDR, CDR2 SFDVKD. There are 13 residues in the CDR3. Trimming shortened V by 4 bases and J by 9 bases, and 12 bases separated the two germline ends. The CDR3 nucleotides are TGTGCCACCAGTGAGGAAGGGGTTAGTGAGCAGTTCTTC. Its protein is CATSEEGVSEQFF.

The CDR3 DNA reads as TGCGCCAGCAGCTTGACAGGGAATCCCTACGAGCAGTACTTC. Amino acid sequence: CASSLTGNPYEQYF. The V and J genes are TRBV5-1 and TRBJ2-7; D may be TRBD1 (6 bases). The length of the CDR3 is 14 residues. The V and J ends lost 1 base and 2 bases respectively, with 10 bases between them. The germline V gene encodes CDR1 SGHRS and CDR2 YFSETQ.

V gene TRBV19 combines with J gene TRBJ1-3, with no clear D. This CDR3 has 17 amino acids. CDR1 is LNHDA, CDR2 SQIVND, per germline (reference sequence). V lost 3 bases to trimming and J lost 0 bases, with 15 bases between them. The DNA for the CDR3 is TGTGCCAGTAGTATTGGGTTCGGGAAAAGCTCTGGAAACACCATATATTTT. This codes for CASSIGFGKSSGNTIYF.

V gene TRBV18 combines with J gene TRBJ1-6, with D hard to call. V was pared by 4 bases and J by 12 bases, with 13 bases between. The CDR3 length is 13 residues. In germline, CDR1 is KGHSH, CDR2 LQKENI. CDR3 sequence (DNA): TGTGCCAGCTCACGGGCCTCCACGGAACCCCTCCACTTT. Translation gives CASSRASTEPLHF.

This sequence joins TRBV10-3 and TRBJ2-2, with D perhaps matching TRBD2 (6 bases). This CDR3 has 15 residues. The germline gives CDR1 ENHRY, CDR2 SYGVKD. Between the trimmed V and J ends, which lost 6 bases and 5 bases, there was a span of 16 bases. CDR3 sequence: CAISWRGEGTGELFF. CDR3 sequence (DNA): TGTGCCATCAGCTGGAGGGGAGAGGGGACCGGGGAGCTGTTTTTT.

This chain links TRBV6-1 with TRBJ1-2, with D tentatively TRBD1 (5 bases). The germline V gene encodes CDR1 MNHNS and CDR2 SASEGT. CDR3 length equals 13 residues. Trimming cost V 2 bases and J 5 bases, with 9 bases left between them. The CDR3 reads CASSERAGYGYTF. For the CDR3, the DNA is TGTGCCAGCAGTGAAAGGGCAGGGTATGGCTACACCTTC.

As concerns this clone: One end of the junction fails to match germline, which may point to a read error. The V gene is TRBV19, the J gene TRBJ1-2, with D possibly TRBD1 on 5 matching bases. Germline V gene sequence: CDR1 LNHDA, CDR2 SQIVND (reference sequence). The CDR3 spans 13 residues. CDR3 in amino acids: CASSLDRSYGYTF. CDR3 nucleotides: TGTGCCAGTAGTCTAGACAGAAGCTATGGCTACACCTTC. The full variable domain, its missing parts supplied by reference TRBV19 and TRBJ1-2, is DGGITQSPKYLFRKEGQNVTLSCEQNLNHDAMYWYRQDPGQGLRLIYYSQIVNDFQKGDIAEGYSVSREKKESFPLTVTSAQKNPTAFYLCASSLDRSYGYTFGSGTRLTVV.

The J gene is TRBJ1-2, the V gene TRBV3-1 (or the pseudogene TRBV3-2), with D possibly being TRBD1 (5 bases). The CDR3 length is 12 residues. Germline values: CDR1 LGHDT, CDR2 YNNKEL (reference sequence). V was shortened by 8 bases and J by 5 bases, with 12 bases between the two germline ends. CDR3 loop: CASGLGDYGYTF. The DNA for the CDR3 is TGTGCCAGCGGTTTAGGGGATTATGGCTACACCTTC.

This clone was seen more than once but under ten times. This chain uses TRBV7-9 with TRBJ2-1, with 12 bases aligning to TRBD2. The CDR3 length is 16 residues. V trimming: 5 bases; J trimming: 6 bases; junction bases outside the gene matches: 8. Germline-derived CDR1 and CDR2 are SEHNR and FQNEAQ (reference sequence). The CDR3 region has the DNA TGTGCCAGCAGCCCGCCCCTAGCGGGAGGGGGCAATGAGCAGTTCTTC. Residues: CASSPPLAGGGNEQFF.

The V and J genes are TRBV28 and TRBJ1-1; a weak D match, TRBD1 (5 bases). The CDR3 length is 21 residues. Germline lookup yields CDR1 MDHEN and CDR2 SYDVKM. Trimming removed 7 bases at V and 0 bases at J, with 33 bases between. CDR3 region: CASNPPRTPGQYAHMNTEAFF. DNA for the CDR3: TGTGCCAGCAACCCCCCAAGGACACCTGGGCAATACGCACACATGAACACTGAAGCTTTCTTT.

A few counts support this clone. The chain combines TRBV5-1 with TRBJ2-1; 10 bases agree with TRBD2. Germline lookup yields CDR1 SGHRS and CDR2 YFSETQ. The CDR3 has 18 residues. Trimming removed 1 base from V and 9 bases from J; junction bases left unmatched: 16. CDR3 in DNA: TGCGCCAGCAGCTTGACTAGCGGGGAGAGAGGTTTTATTGGTGAGCAGTTCTTC. The encoded protein is CASSLTSGERGFIGEQFF.

V gene TRBV30 combines with J gene TRBJ2-1; D gene ambiguous. The V gene lost 3 bases and the J gene lost 6 bases, with 12 bases spanning the gap. The CDR3 loop spans 13 amino acids. Germline lookup yields CDR1 GTSNPN and CDR2 SVGIG (reference sequence). The CDR3 DNA is TGTGCCTGGAGAGCGAAACCCGCCAATGAGCAGTTCTTC. It is translated as CAWRAKPANEQFF.

The rearrangement uses TRBV15 and TRBJ2-5; D gene uncertain. This CDR3 contains 13 residues. With 0 bases removed from V and 3 bases from J, the gap between germline ends came to 5 bases. Germline lookup yields CDR1 LNHNV and CDR2 YYDKDF (reference sequence). In nucleotides, the CDR3 is TGTGCCACCAGCAGAGATCCCAAAGAGACCCAGTACTTC. Translation: CATSRDPKETQYF.

The chain is built from TRBV6-5 and TRBJ1-2, with D unclear. The CDR3 has 15 residues. Germline assignment: CDR1 MNHEY and CDR2 SVGAGI. V was clipped by 2 bases and J by 8 bases, with 18 bases between them. The CDR3: CASSYGAARIVGYTF. The CDR3 DNA reads as TGTGCCAGCAGTTACGGTGCTGCCAGGATCGTGGGCTACACCTTC.

The rearrangement links TRBV19 to TRBJ2-7; 8 bases fit TRBD1. The germline V gene encodes CDR1 LNHDA and CDR2 SQIVND (reference sequence). The ends lost 5 bases at V and 4 bases at J; junction bases unmatched: 10. The CDR3 extends over 15 amino acids. In DNA form, the CDR3 reads TGTGCCAGTAGTCCCCGACAGGGGATGGTTTACGAGCAGTACTTC. It specifies CASSPRQGMVYEQYF.

The chain joins TRBV29-1 to TRBJ2-1, with TRBD1 as a possible D gene (6 bases). The CDR3 sequence is 14 residues long. CDR1 SQVTM and CDR2 ANQGSEA come from the germline V gene. With 6 bases removed from V and 6 bases from J, the gap between germline ends came to 18 bases. Here the CDR3 DNA reads TGCAGCGTCCGCGACAGGACCTACCGCAATGAGCAGTTCTTC. Its translation is CSVRDRTYRNEQFF.

This clone was seen only a few times. The V call is TRBV6-4, the J call TRBJ2-1, with D perhaps matching TRBD2 (5 bases). V lost 5 bases and J 8 bases, leaving 19 bases between the germline ends. Germline assignment: CDR1 MRHNA and CDR2 SNTAGT. The length of the CDR3 is 15 residues. The CDR3 is CASSPRLALSDEQFF. The CDR3, as DNA: TGTGCCAGCAGTCCCCGGTTAGCGCTTTCGGATGAGCAGTTCTTC.

This clone was observed once. CDR3 sequence (DNA): TGTGCCAGCAGCTTAGTTTGGGACAGGACCTACGAGCAGTACTTC. Translating gives CASSLVWDRTYEQYF. The rearrangement joins TRBV7-9 to TRBJ2-7; 8 nucleotides line up with TRBD1. V shed 1 base and J 2 bases; nucleotides not matched to a gene: 4. CDR3 length: 15 residues. The germline V gene encodes CDR1 SEHNR and CDR2 FQNEAQ (reference sequence).